One sample yielded the 26 T cell receptor beta chains listed below, sequenced in a study of cytotoxic CD8 clonotypes in ibrutinib-treated CLL. Sequencing used immunoSEQ multiplex PCR; TCRdb keeps in-frame clones, though not all of them. The top ten clones hold around an eighth of a sample with over 150,000 clones, around three quarters of them seen once. Here the sequenced sample was PBMCs, taken after 24 months of ibrutinib treatment. Receptors were obtained from a human donor with chronic lymphocytic leukemia.

The gene calls are TRBV5-6 and TRBJ1-4, with TRBD1 identical over 7 bases. The V and J ends lost 4 bases and 7 bases, in that order; junction bases with no gene match: 10. The CDR3 runs to 15 residues. The germline CDR1 and CDR2 sequences are SGHDT and YYEEEE. DNA of the CDR3: TGTGCCAGCAGCAGGGACAGCCTAAGAGGTGAAAAACTGTTTTTT. Its translation is CASSRDSLRGEKLFF.

This chain connects TRBV5-1 to TRBJ2-3; D gene uncertain. From germline, CDR1 is SGHRS and CDR2 YFSETQ. V lost 3 bases, J lost 2 bases, and 19 bases lay in between. CDR3 size: 17 residues. CDR3 nucleotide sequence: TGCGCCAGCAGCTCCCAAGGAACGGTTATTTTCACAGATACGCAGTATTTT. It is translated as CASSSQGTVIFTDTQYF. The full variable domain, in which reference TRBV5-1 and TRBJ2-3 provide the parts outside the CDR3, is KAGVTQTPRYLIKTRGQQVTLSCSPISGHRSVSWYQQTPGQGLQFLFEYFSETQRNKGNFPGRFSGRQFSNSRSEMNVSTLELGDSALYLCASSSQGTVIFTDTQYFGPGTRLTVL.

The chain couples TRBV7-8 to TRBJ2-7; 9 nucleotides align to TRBD1. CDR1 and CDR2 from the germline V gene are SGHVS and FQNEAQ. The CDR3 spans 15 residues. V trimming: 6 bases; J trimming: 5 bases; junction bases outside the gene matches: 11. CDR3 DNA: TGTGCCAGCAGTGCCACAGGGGGCGCGATCAACGAGCAGTACTTC. Translated: CASSATGGAINEQYF.

The CDR3 nucleotides are TGTGCCAGCAGCTTTCTCAAAACAGGGACGGGCAATCAGCCCCAGCATTTT. Amino acids: CASSFLKTGTGNQPQHF. This sequence joins TRBV7-8 and TRBJ1-5, with a possible D match to TRBD1 (6 bases). Germline-derived CDR1 and CDR2 are SGHVS and FQNEAQ. The V end lost 3 bases, the J end lost 2 bases, and 17 bases lay between the germline ends. The CDR3 sequence is 17 residues long.

This clone was detected only once. V usage is TRBV5-5 and J usage is TRBJ2-3, with TRBD1 identical over 7 bases. The junction had 8 bases not matched to a gene; V was cut back by 4 bases and J by 3 bases. The CDR3 is made up of 15 amino acids. Germline V gives CDR1 SGHKS, CDR2 YYEKEE (reference sequence). The CDR3: CASSTTGLETDTQYF. CDR3 DNA: TGTGCCAGCAGCACGACAGGGTTGGAGACAGATACGCAGTATTTT. Using reference TRBV5-5 and TRBJ2-3 for the parts outside the CDR3, the full variable domain is DAGVTQSPTHLIKTRGQQVTLRCSPISGHKSVSWYQQVLGQGPQFIFQYYEKEERGRGNFPDRFSARQFPNYSSELNVNALLLGDSALYLCASSTTGLETDTQYFGPGTRLTVL.

This clone was detected a few times. V and J are TRBV7-2 and TRBJ1-5; no clear D gene. Trimming shortened V by 1 base and J by 4 bases, and 5 bases separated the two germline ends. Germline V lookup: CDR1 SGHTA, CDR2 FQGNSA. CDR3 length: 13 amino acids. The CDR3 region is CASSLDGNQPQHF. The CDR3 DNA is TGTGCCAGCAGCTTAGATGGGAATCAGCCCCAGCATTTT.

The rearrangement links TRBV6-1 to TRBJ1-1; 8 bases line up with TRBD1. Per germline, CDR1 MNHNS and CDR2 SASEGT. The trim removed 6 bases at V and 2 bases at J, leaving 8 bases unmatched. This CDR3 contains 15 residues. CDR3 sequence (DNA): TGTGCCAGCAGGGGACAGGTATACGGAAACACTGAAGCTTTCTTT. It specifies CASRGQVYGNTEAFF.

The chain recombines TRBV5-1 with TRBJ2-3; 11 positions agree with TRBD1. CDR1 and CDR2 from the germline V gene are SGHRS and YFSETQ. CDR3 length: 16 amino acids. V shed 1 base and J 0 bases; nucleotides not matched to a gene: 1. In DNA form, the CDR3 reads TGCGCCAGCAGCTTGCGGGACAGGGGGAGCACAGATACGCAGTATTTT. Translating gives CASSLRDRGSTDTQYF.

As concerns this clone: The identical CDR3 is also encoded by other nucleotide sequences in the sample. The gene calls are TRBV2 and TRBJ2-3, with D possibly being TRBD1 (6 bases). The CDR3 extends over 12 amino acids. V lost 8 bases to trimming and J lost 6 bases, with 12 bases between them. CDR1 is SNHLY, CDR2 FYNNEI, per germline. The CDR3 DNA reads TGTGCCAGCCTGGGGGACACGGATACGCAGTATTTT. Translation gives CASLGDTDTQYF.

The chain joins TRBV7-2 to TRBJ2-1; D possibly uses TRBD1 or TRBD2 (6 bases each). The CDR3 length is 13 residues. Trimming took 3 bases from V and 9 from J, leaving 12 bases between them. Germline assignment: CDR1 SGHTA and CDR2 FQGNSA. The CDR3 bases are TGTGCCAGCAGCTTGTTCAGGGGAGGTGAGCAGTTCTTC. Protein: CASSLFRGGEQFF.

The V and J genes are TRBV6-5 and TRBJ2-3; 11 nucleotides line up with TRBD2. V trimming: 2 bases; J trimming: 6 bases; junction bases outside the gene matches: 4. Germline CDR1 reads MNHEY; CDR2 reads SVGAGI. There are 15 residues in the CDR3. CDR3 DNA: TGTGCCAGCAGTTACAGCCTAGCGGGAGGCGATACGCAGTATTTT. This sequence encodes CASSYSLAGGDTQYF.

The chain has TRBV6-1 and TRBJ1-2; 9 nucleotides agree with TRBD1. The V gene's germline CDR1 is MNHNS and CDR2 SASEGT. The CDR3 is 15 residues long. V lost 8 bases to trimming and J lost 2 bases; unmatched junction nucleotides: 9. The CDR3 nucleotides are TGTGCCAGCGGACCGGGACAGGGTTGGAACTATGGCTACACCTTC. This codes for CASGPGQGWNYGYTF.

The chain carries TRBV19 and TRBJ2-6; no clear D gene. Trimming shortened V by 3 bases and J by 3 bases, and 15 bases separated the two germline ends. Germline assignment: CDR1 LNHDA and CDR2 SQIVND (reference sequence). CDR3 length: 17 residues. As DNA, the CDR3 is TGTGCCAGTAGTATTAGTGTCGGAAACCTTGGGGCCAACGTCCTGACTTTC. Translated, it gives CASSISVGNLGANVLTF.

The chain uses TRBV19 and TRBJ2-3, with TRBD1 matching 10 bases. Germline V CDR1 and CDR2: LNHDA, SQIVND (reference sequence). Trimming at V came to 5 bases and at J to 3 bases, leaving 14 bases not matched to a gene. The CDR3 covers 18 residues. Here the CDR3 reads CASSPPRRGTGETDTQYF. DNA for the CDR3: TGTGCCAGTAGTCCGCCCCGACGGGGGACAGGGGAAACAGATACGCAGTATTTT. Filled out from reference TRBV19 and TRBJ2-3, the complete variable domain reads DGGITQSPKYLFRKEGQNVTLSCEQNLNHDAMYWYRQDPGQGLRLIYYSQIVNDFQKGDIAEGYSVSREKKESFPLTVTSAQKNPTAFYLCASSPPRRGTGETDTQYFGPGTRLTVL.

In its sample, this clone was seen once. V usage is TRBV18 and J usage is TRBJ2-3; 7 bases are shared with TRBD2. The CDR3 is made up of 16 amino acids. Germline assignment: CDR1 KGHSH and CDR2 LQKENI. V was pared by 6 bases and J by 3 bases, with 12 bases of the junction left unmatched. CDR3 nucleotide sequence: TGTGCCAGCTCCCCTGGAGTGGCGGGAGTGACAGATACGCAGTATTTT. The encoded protein is CASSPGVAGVTDTQYF.

The chain links TRBV6-5 to TRBJ2-3; 10 positions agree with TRBD2. V gave up 8 bases and J gave up 5 bases; unmatched junction bases: 4. This CDR3 is built from 13 residues. Germline V gene sequence: CDR1 MNHEY, CDR2 SVGAGI. CDR3 coding DNA: TGTGCCAGCCGACTAGCGGGTGGAGATACGCAGTATTTT. Encoded protein: CASRLAGGDTQYF.

In its sample, this clone was seen once. The J gene is TRBJ2-5, the V gene TRBV7-6; 9 nucleotides agree with TRBD1. This CDR3 comprises 15 residues. V was pared by 1 base and J by 5 bases, with 5 bases of the junction left unmatched. The germline gives CDR1 SGHVS, CDR2 FNYEAQ. This CDR3 is CASSLGWTGEETQYF. CDR3 in DNA: TGTGCCAGCAGCTTAGGATGGACAGGGGAGGAGACCCAGTACTTC. The entire variable domain, with the rest obtained from reference TRBV7-6 and TRBJ2-5, is as follows: GAGVSQSPRYKVTKRGQDVALRCDPISGHVSLYWYRQALGQGPEFLTYFNYEAQQDKSGLPNDRFSAERPEGSISTLTIQRTEQRDSAMYRCASSLGWTGEETQYFGPGTRLLVL.

The chain recombines TRBV30 with TRBJ2-7; TRBD1 matches at 8 bases. J lost 4 bases, V lost 0 bases, and 5 bases had no gene match. This CDR3 has 14 residues. The germline CDR1 and CDR2 sequences are GTSNPN and SVGIG (reference sequence). The CDR3 DNA sequence: TGTGCCTGGAGTGTCGGACAGGGTTGGTACGAGCAGTACTTC. Amino acid sequence: CAWSVGQGWYEQYF.

Only one count was recorded for this clone. This rearrangement joins TRBV29-1 to TRBJ2-2; a possible D gene is TRBD1 (6 bases). This CDR3 comprises 15 residues. V dropped 1 base and J dropped 4 bases, with 13 bases sitting between them. Germline values: CDR1 SQVTM, CDR2 ANQGSEA. This CDR3 reads CSVEGPGRGTGELFF. In nucleotides, the CDR3 is TGCAGCGTTGAAGGGCCCGGCAGGGGCACCGGGGAGCTGTTTTTT.

This chain joins TRBV2 and TRBJ2-7; D is possibly TRBD1 or TRBD2 (5 bases each). Trimming stripped 4 bases from V and 0 bases from J, with 10 bases between. The CDR3 contains 14 residues. Germline assignment: CDR1 SNHLY and CDR2 FYNNEI. The CDR3 region is CASSAGTASYEQYF. In nucleotides, the CDR3 is TGTGCCAGCAGTGCTGGGACGGCCTCCTACGAGCAGTACTTC.

The chain links TRBV11-2 to TRBJ1-1; 7 nucleotides align to TRBD1. The CDR3 loop spans 20 amino acids. Germline V gives CDR1 SGHAT, CDR2 FQNNGV. Trimming removed 0 bases from V and 0 bases from J; junction bases left unmatched: 16. Here the CDR3 reads CASSLESGTVKPSMNTEAFF. The CDR3 DNA follows: TGTGCCAGCAGCTTAGAGTCCGGGACAGTCAAACCTAGCATGAACACTGAAGCTTTCTTT.

The chain uses TRBV7-2 and TRBJ2-1; TRBD2 matches 11 bases. The CDR3 length is 17 residues. Germline V gene data show CDR1 as SGHTA and CDR2 as FQGNSA. V gave up 0 bases and J gave up 10 bases; unmatched junction bases: 11. Here the CDR3 reads CASSLAPGTSGPGEQFF. CDR3 nucleotide sequence: TGTGCCAGCAGCTTAGCTCCTGGGACTAGCGGTCCGGGGGAGCAGTTCTTC. The entire variable domain, with the rest obtained from reference TRBV7-2 and TRBJ2-1, is as follows: GAGVSQSPSNKVTEKGKDVELRCDPISGHTALYWYRQSLGQGLEFLIYFQGNSAPDKSGLPSDRFSAERTGGSVSTLTIQRTQQEDSAVYLCASSLAPGTSGPGEQFFGPGTRLTVL.

The CDR3: CASSQGRRGFDGYTF. Here the CDR3 DNA reads TGCGCCAGCAGCCAAGGGAGGCGGGGGTTCGATGGCTACACCTTC. The rearrangement uses TRBV4-3 and TRBJ1-2; D might be TRBD1 (5 bases). The CDR3 consists of 15 residues. Trimming cost V 1 base and J 6 bases, with 15 bases left between them. Germline CDR1 LGHNA, CDR2 YSLEER.

V is TRBV7-6 and J is TRBJ1-5, with a tentative D call TRBD1 (5 bases). The CDR3 is 14 amino acids. Looked up from germline, CDR1 is SGHVS and CDR2 is FNYEAQ. V gave up 5 bases and J gave up 7 bases, with 15 bases separating them. The CDR3 DNA is TGTGCCAGCAGCCTAGATAGGGGAGGACAGCCCCAGCATTTT. Protein sequence: CASSLDRGGQPQHF. The whole variable domain, remainder taken from reference TRBV7-6 and TRBJ1-5, is GAGVSQSPRYKVTKRGQDVALRCDPISGHVSLYWYRQALGQGPEFLTYFNYEAQQDKSGLPNDRFSAERPEGSISTLTIQRTEQRDSAMYRCASSLDRGGQPQHFGDGTRLSIL.

This sequence joins TRBV6-1 and TRBJ2-7; tentative D call: TRBD2 (5 bases). V gave up 1 base and J gave up 0 bases, with 7 bases separating them. Germline V gene sequence: CDR1 MNHNS, CDR2 SASEGT. This CDR3 has 14 amino acids. The CDR3 reads CASSEGRDSYEQYF. The CDR3 bases are TGTGCCAGCAGTGAAGGACGGGACTCCTACGAGCAGTACTTC.

A few counts support this clone. This sequence joins TRBV30 and TRBJ1-2; 7 bases fit TRBD1. The length of the CDR3 is 13 residues. Germline CDR1 GTSNPN, CDR2 SVGIG (reference sequence). The J segment lost 5 bases and the V segment lost 8 bases, leaving 11 bases of the junction unmatched. CDR3 amino acids: CAGAQGTVYGYTF. CDR3 sequence (DNA): TGTGCCGGGGCGCAGGGGACAGTGTATGGCTACACCTTC.